These 10 T cell receptor beta chains share one sample of origin, sequenced in a study of blood T cell repertoires in COVID-19. Sequenced by immunoSEQ multiplex PCR; TCRdb stores in-frame clones only, minus some. The sample shows some 180,000 clones, about four fifths of them seen only once. The specimen was peripheral blood. Receptors originate from a man aged 60 to 75 with acute or convalescent COVID-19.

This clone was recorded a few times. The V call is TRBV6-2 or TRBV6-3, the J call TRBJ2-7; 13 nucleotides agree with TRBD2. Trimming took 4 bases from V and 7 from J; bases not matched to a gene: 7. CDR1 MNHEY and CDR2 SVGEGT come from the germline V gene. This CDR3 region has 15 residues. The CDR3 reads CASSSGLAGRGEQYF. The CDR3 region has the DNA TGTGCCAGCAGTTCGGGACTAGCGGGACGGGGGGAGCAGTACTTC.

J is TRBJ1-1 and V is TRBV5-1; no clear D gene. The CDR3 spans 12 residues. V gave up 6 bases and J gave up 1 base, with 7 bases separating them. Germline values: CDR1 SGHRS, CDR2 YFSETQ. The CDR3 DNA reads as TGCGCCAGCAAGATGGCGAACACTGAAGCTTTCTTT. Its translation: CASKMANTEAFF. The whole variable domain, remainder taken from reference TRBV5-1 and TRBJ1-1, is KAGVTQTPRYLIKTRGQQVTLSCSPISGHRSVSWYQQTPGQGLQFLFEYFSETQRNKGNFPGRFSGRQFSNSRSEMNVSTLELGDSALYLCASKMANTEAFFGQGTRLTVV.

The rearrangement joins TRBV7-2 to TRBJ2-7; D not certain. Germline V gene sequence: CDR1 SGHTA, CDR2 FQGNSA. V shed 0 bases and J shed 4 bases, with 7 bases lying between them. The CDR3 is made up of 13 amino acids. CDR3 protein: CASSLATRYEQYF. Here the CDR3 DNA reads TGTGCCAGCAGCTTAGCTACTCGTTACGAGCAGTACTTC. Drawing the rest from reference TRBV7-2 and TRBJ2-7, the complete variable domain is GAGVSQSPSNKVTEKGKDVELRCDPISGHTALYWYRQSLGQGLEFLIYFQGNSAPDKSGLPSDRFSAERTGGSVSTLTIQRTQQEDSAVYLCASSLATRYEQYFGPGTRLTVT.

This clone has a single count. The CDR3 protein is CASSGEGYRYGYTF. In DNA form, the CDR3 reads TGTGCCAGCAGCGGGGAGGGGTACCGCTATGGCTACACCTTC. The V and J genes are TRBV3-1 (or the pseudogene TRBV3-2) and TRBJ1-2; weak D call: TRBD1 (5 bases). With 5 bases removed from V and 4 bases from J, the gap between germline ends came to 14 bases. Germline CDR1 LGHDT, CDR2 YNNKEL (reference sequence). The CDR3 spans 14 residues.

The rearrangement uses TRBV29-1 and TRBJ1-1; TRBD1 is a possible D gene (6 bases). Per the germline V gene, CDR1 is SQVTM and CDR2 is ANQGSEA. This CDR3 has 13 residues. Deletions cut 4 bases from V and 5 bases from J, with 14 bases between. CDR3 sequence: CSVAYREGTEAFF. In nucleotides, the CDR3 is TGCAGCGTTGCCTACAGGGAGGGAACTGAAGCTTTCTTT.

This chain connects TRBV5-4 to TRBJ1-1; tentatively, D is TRBD1 (6 bases). Trimming removed 0 bases at V and 5 bases at J, with 11 bases between. Germline V gene sequence: CDR1 SGHNT, CDR2 YYREEE (reference sequence). This CDR3 region has 14 residues. CDR3 residues: CASSLDGGGTEAFF. The CDR3 DNA is TGTGCCAGCAGCTTGGATGGGGGCGGAACTGAAGCTTTCTTT.

This clone showed up just once. This specimen includes other DNA sequences encoding the same CDR3. This rearrangement joins TRBV5-1 to TRBJ2-1, with D possibly being TRBD1 (6 bases). CDR1 SGHRS and CDR2 YFSETQ come from the germline V gene. V was shortened by 5 bases and J by 4 bases, with 13 bases between the two germline ends. The CDR3 is 14 amino acids. CDR3 in amino acids: CASSSDRSYNEQFF. CDR3 coding DNA: TGCGCCAGCAGTTCCGACAGGTCATACAATGAGCAGTTCTTC.

J is TRBJ2-3 and V is TRBV3-1 (or the pseudogene TRBV3-2), with 9 bases that match TRBD1. Germline values: CDR1 LGHDT, CDR2 YNNKEL (reference sequence). The CDR3 runs 15 residues. Losses at the gene ends were 3 bases for V and 2 bases for J; bases not matched to a gene: 3. The chain's CDR3 is CASSQGQGYTDTQYF. CDR3 in DNA: TGTGCCAGCAGCCAGGGACAGGGTTACACAGATACGCAGTATTTT.

The chain is built from TRBV4-1 and TRBJ1-6, with D uncertain. The ends were cut back, 1 base at V and 8 bases at J, with 6 bases in the middle. The CDR3 covers 13 residues. Germline lookup yields CDR1 MGHRA and CDR2 YSYEKL. CDR3 region: CASSQVSDSPLHF. Here the CDR3 DNA reads TGCGCCAGCAGCCAAGTCAGCGATTCACCCCTCCACTTT.

The rearrangement links TRBV6-4 to TRBJ2-3; 7 nucleotides line up with TRBD2. Germline V gene lookup returns CDR1 MRHNA and CDR2 SNTAGT. With 2 bases clipped from V and 4 bases from J, the junction kept 6 bases outside the gene matches. The CDR3 runs to 15 residues. The DNA of the CDR3 is TGTGCCAGCAGTGACGGGAACGCGGGGGCAGATACGCAGTATTTT. Amino acid sequence: CASSDGNAGADTQYF.